This T cell receptor beta chain stems from a study of cytomegalovirus exposure and HLA in healthy donors. Study findings and constraints: Reportedly, fewer N-insertions than the roughly 690-donor mean appeared in an Asian-associated ancestry cluster in a later analysis.

Vbeta (60) and Jbeta (13) primers were used in the PCR. Using immunoSEQ multiplex PCR, the repertoire was profiled, and TCRdb retains in-frame clones only, with some absent. Of some 130,000 clones in the sample, approximately 74% were seen once. A remark on this clone: Its antigen is not known.

Losses at the gene ends were 3 bases for V and 4 bases for J; bases not matched to a gene: 10. Germline CDR1 SGHKS, CDR2 YYEKEE (reference sequence). The CDR3 sequence is 16 residues long. V usage is TRBV5-5 and J usage is TRBJ1-1; 9 bases fit TRBD1. Specimen: PBMCs. The sequence was obtained from a male donor in good health and CMV-seronegative. Here the CDR3 DNA reads TGTGCCAGCAGCTCGGAACAGGGGGCGAAGGGCACTGAAGCTTTCTTT. Translating gives CASSSEQGAKGTEAFF.